A single T cell receptor (beta chain) is shown here with its context. Ranging in age from about 6 to 100, the donors were healthy Caucasian individuals from Russia. Every donor provided ten milliliters of peripheral blood. This specimen comes from a study of blood T cells in healthy people across ages. Then a second PCR, running roughly 6 to 11 cycles, was carried out with a sample-barcoded 5' primer and a J-beta primer mix. TCRdb reanalysed the 5' RACE reads using MiXCR and keeps one entry per CDR3 protein. The data show hundreds of thousands of distinct CDR3 sequences, about 48% seen once. CDR1 and CDR2 (germline): SGDLS, YYNGEE. Trimming pared 0 bases from V and 6 bases from J, leaving 12 bases between. The CDR3 spans 14 residues.

The clonotype was recovered from a man aged 25-40 years in good health. The sequencing sample was made of blood. V gene TRBV9 combines with J gene TRBJ1-1, with a tentative D call TRBD1 (6 bases). CDR3 protein: CASSVDGRGPEAFF. CDR3 DNA: TGTGCCAGCAGCGTAGACGGCAGGGGCCCTGAAGCTTTCTTT.